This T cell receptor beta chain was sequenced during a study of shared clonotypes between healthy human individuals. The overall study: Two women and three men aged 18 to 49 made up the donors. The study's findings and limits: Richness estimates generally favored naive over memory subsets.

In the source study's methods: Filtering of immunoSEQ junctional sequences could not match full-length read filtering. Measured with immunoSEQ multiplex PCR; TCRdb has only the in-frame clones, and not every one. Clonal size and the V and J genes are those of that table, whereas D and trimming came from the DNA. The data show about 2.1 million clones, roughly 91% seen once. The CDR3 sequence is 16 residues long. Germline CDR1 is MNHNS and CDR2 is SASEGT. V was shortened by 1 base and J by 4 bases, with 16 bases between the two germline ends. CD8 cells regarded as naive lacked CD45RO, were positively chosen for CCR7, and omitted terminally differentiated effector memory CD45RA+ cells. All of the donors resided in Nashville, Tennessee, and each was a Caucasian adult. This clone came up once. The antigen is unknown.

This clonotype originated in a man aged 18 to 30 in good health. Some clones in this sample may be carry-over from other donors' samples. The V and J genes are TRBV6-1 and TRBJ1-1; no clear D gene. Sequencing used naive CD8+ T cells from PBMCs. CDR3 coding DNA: TGTGCCAGCAGTGAAGGGCAGACTGTAATCGGCACTGAAGCTTTCTTT. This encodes CASSEGQTVIGTEAFF.